These 28 T cell receptor beta chains were all obtained from the same sample, sequenced in a study of blood T cell repertoires in COVID-19. Assay used: immunoSEQ multiplex PCR; TCRdb lists only in-frame clones, some missing. The sample includes 100,000 to 150,000 clones, more than 70% of them seen just once. The sequenced sample consisted of peripheral blood. The receptors here all came from a woman at least 80 years old with COVID-19, enrolled during active disease.

The V call is TRBV7-3, the J call TRBJ2-3; a possible D gene is TRBD1 (7 bases). Trimming pared 3 bases from V and 0 bases from J, leaving 10 bases between. The CDR3 consists of 15 residues. CDR1 and CDR2 (germline): SGHTA, FQGTGA. The DNA of the CDR3 is TGTGCCAGCAGCTTGGCGGGACAGAGCACAGATACGCAGTATTTT. It encodes CASSLAGQSTDTQYF. Drawing the rest from reference TRBV7-3 and TRBJ2-3, the complete variable domain is GAGVSQTPSNKVTEKGKYVELRCDPISGHTALYWYRQSLGQGPEFLIYFQGTGAADDSGLPNDRFFAVRPEGSVSTLKIQRTERGDSAVYLCASSLAGQSTDTQYFGPGTRLTVL.

The rearrangement uses TRBV27 and TRBJ2-7; D uncertain. Trimming removed 5 bases from V and 6 bases from J, with 11 bases in between. Germline V gene lookup returns CDR1 MNHEY and CDR2 SMNVEV (reference sequence). There are 12 residues in the CDR3. The CDR3 DNA follows: TGTGCCAGCAGTCCTTTGGGCCGCGAGCAGTACTTC. Its protein is CASSPLGREQYF.

This chain connects TRBV5-4 to TRBJ2-1; D might be TRBD2 (6 bases). V was pared by 0 bases and J by 4 bases, with 11 bases between. The V gene's germline CDR1 is SGHNT and CDR2 YYREEE (reference sequence). This CDR3 is built from 15 residues. DNA for the CDR3: TGTGCCAGCAGCTTGGGGGGACTTGTTTACAATGAGCAGTTCTTC. Translated, it gives CASSLGGLVYNEQFF.

The V and J genes are TRBV19 and TRBJ1-5; D unresolved. This CDR3 has 12 residues. Germline CDR1 and CDR2: LNHDA and SQIVND (reference sequence). Trimming left V 6 bases short and J 7 bases short, with 10 bases between. The CDR3 sequence is CASSLGGQPQHF. CDR3 DNA: TGTGCCAGTAGCCTCGGAGGCCAGCCCCAGCATTTT.

This chain joins TRBV28 and TRBJ1-4, with 8 bases lining up with TRBD1. The junction had 9 bases not matched to a gene; V was cut back by 7 bases and J by 8 bases. The CDR3 is 14 amino acids. Per germline, CDR1 MDHEN and CDR2 SYDVKM. The CDR3 loop reads CASTPQGVGEKLFF. The CDR3 DNA is TGTGCCAGCACCCCACAGGGGGTGGGAGAAAAACTGTTTTTT.

The chain employs TRBV28 and TRBJ1-2; unclear D gene. The CDR3 has 13 residues. Germline V lookup: CDR1 MDHEN, CDR2 SYDVKM. V was clipped by 6 bases and J by 0 bases, with 8 bases between them. The CDR3 nucleotides read TGTGCCAGCAGGCCAACTACTAACTATGGCTACACCTTC. It encodes CASRPTTNYGYTF.

The chain carries TRBV29-1 and TRBJ2-5, with D perhaps TRBD1 (6 bases). This CDR3 has 14 residues. The V and J ends lost 4 bases and 2 bases respectively, with 14 bases between them. Per germline, CDR1 SQVTM and CDR2 ANQGSEA. The CDR3 reads CSVADQGKQETQYF. CDR3 coding DNA: TGCAGCGTTGCGGACCAGGGGAAGCAAGAGACCCAGTACTTC.

The CDR3 DNA reads TGTGCCAGCCGCCCACCACAGGGGACGAGACTAGCGGGACACGGGGAGCTGTTTTTT. It codes for CASRPPQGTRLAGHGELFF. The rearrangement links TRBV6-2 or TRBV6-3 to TRBJ2-2; TRBD2 matches at 11 bases. The ends lost 8 bases at V and 7 bases at J; junction bases unmatched: 21. The CDR3 contains 19 residues. CDR1 and CDR2 from the germline V gene are MNHEY and SVGEGT.

V gene TRBV7-2 combines with J gene TRBJ2-7, with 11 bases that match TRBD2. Unmatched junction bases numbered 10, after V lost 5 bases and J lost 7 bases. The CDR3 totals 15 residues. Germline V CDR1 and CDR2: SGHTA, FQGNSA. The CDR3 sequence is CASSPSTSGAREQYF. CDR3 nucleotides: TGTGCCAGCAGCCCTTCGACTAGCGGGGCCCGGGAGCAGTACTTC.

The chain joins TRBV5-3 to TRBJ2-1, with TRBD2 as a possible D gene (6 bases). TRBV5-3 is filed as an ORF, its function uncertain. The CDR3 is 14 amino acids. Between the trimmed V and J ends, which lost 1 base and 6 bases, there was a span of 11 bases. CDR3 loop: CARSLTRTINEQFF. CDR3 in DNA: TGTGCCAGAAGCTTGACCCGGACTATCAATGAGCAGTTCTTC.

The V and J genes are TRBV5-1 and TRBJ2-1, with D unclear. CDR3 length: 13 residues. The V gene lost 4 bases and the J gene lost 6 bases, with 11 bases spanning the gap. CDR1 is SGHRS, CDR2 YFSETQ, per germline. CDR3 sequence (DNA): TGCGCCAGCAGCGCGGCGAACGCCAATGAGCAGTTCTTC. It codes for CASSAANANEQFF.

This clone was seen more than once but under ten times. The genes are TRBV3-1 (or the pseudogene TRBV3-2) and TRBJ2-1; perhaps TRBD2 as D (5 bases). V was pared by 5 bases and J by 0 bases, with 11 bases between. CDR1 and CDR2 (germline): LGHDT, YNNKEL (reference sequence). The CDR3 contains 15 residues. DNA of the CDR3: TGTGCCAGCAGCTCCGAGGGCGGCTCCTACAATGAGCAGTTCTTC. Translation: CASSSEGGSYNEQFF.

This clone has just a few counts. CDR3 region: CASSLTGTEGEAFF. CDR3 sequence (DNA): TGTGCCAGCAGTTTAACCGGGACAGAGGGTGAAGCTTTCTTT. The chain links TRBV28 to TRBJ1-1, with 7 bases identical to TRBD1. J was trimmed by 7 bases and V by 2 bases; bases with no gene match: 7. The germline V gene encodes CDR1 MDHEN and CDR2 SYDVKM. The CDR3 consists of 14 residues.

The chain couples TRBV3-1 (or the pseudogene TRBV3-2) to TRBJ2-1, with TRBD1 as a possible D gene (5 bases). V was trimmed by 4 bases and J by 4 bases, leaving 11 bases between them. The length of the CDR3 is 14 residues. Per germline, CDR1 LGHDT and CDR2 YNNKEL (reference sequence). This CDR3 reads CASSRAGLYNEQFF. The DNA for the CDR3 is TGTGCCAGCAGCCGGGCAGGGCTTTACAATGAGCAGTTCTTC.

The CDR3 protein is CSATDTSEAFF. CDR3 DNA sequence: TGCAGTGCAACTGACACATCTGAAGCTTTCTTT. This chain uses TRBV20-1 with TRBJ1-1; D ambiguous. The V end lost 6 bases, the J end lost 6 bases, and 11 bases lay between the germline ends. The CDR3 runs 11 residues. CDR1 is DFQATT and CDR2 is SNEGSKA in the germline V gene (reference sequence).

The chain carries TRBV13 and TRBJ2-7, with 8 positions matching TRBD1. V dropped 5 bases and J dropped 6; count of bases not matched to a gene: 9. Per germline, CDR1 PRHDT and CDR2 FYEKMQ (reference sequence). The length of the CDR3 is 14 residues. The CDR3 nucleotides are TGTGCCAGCAGCAGGGGAGACAGGGGTGTCGAGCAGTACTTC. Translating gives CASSRGDRGVEQYF.

CDR3 region: CASRINRGPHEQYF. For the CDR3, the DNA is TGTGCCAGCAGAATAAACAGGGGGCCCCACGAGCAGTACTTC. The chain is built from TRBV6-5 and TRBJ2-7, with 9 bases aligning to TRBD1. CDR1 is MNHEY, CDR2 SVGAGI, per germline. With 6 bases clipped from V and 5 bases from J, the junction kept 8 bases outside the gene matches. The CDR3 contains 14 residues.

The V and J genes are TRBV6-5 and TRBJ1-1; D is possibly TRBD1 (6 bases). Germline loops: CDR1 MNHEY, CDR2 SVGAGI. V dropped 8 bases and J dropped 2 bases, with 15 bases sitting between them. The CDR3 is made up of 14 amino acids. CDR3 nucleotide sequence: TGTGCCAGCTTCACGGGACACCCTAACACTGAAGCTTTCTTT. Translated, it gives CASFTGHPNTEAFF.

The chain uses TRBV4-3 and TRBJ1-1; the match to TRBD1 covers 7 bases. The germline gives CDR1 LGHNA, CDR2 YSLEER. The V gene end was trimmed by 2 bases and the J gene end by 4 bases; junction bases not matched to a gene: 7. This CDR3 is built from 15 residues. CDR3: CASSQSDRAGTEAFF. The CDR3 nucleotides read TGCGCCAGCAGCCAATCAGACAGGGCGGGCACTGAAGCTTTCTTT.

This chain joins TRBV4-1 and TRBJ2-1; TRBD2 matches at 10 bases. The junction had 8 bases not matched to a gene; V was cut back by 5 bases and J by 7 bases. CDR1 is MGHRA, CDR2 YSYEKL, per germline. This CDR3 has 15 amino acids. CDR3 DNA sequence: TGCGCCAGCAGCAACCTAGCGGGAGCTGGAAATGAGCAGTTCTTC. It codes for CASSNLAGAGNEQFF.

The CDR3 loop is CASRRGLAGGCETQYF. Here the CDR3 DNA reads TGTGCCAGCAGACGGGGACTAGCGGGAGGTTGTGAGACCCAGTACTTC. V is TRBV11-3 and J is TRBJ2-5; 15 nucleotides match TRBD2. The CDR3 runs to 16 residues. Germline V lookup: CDR1 SGHNT, CDR2 YENEEA. V trimming: 6 bases; J trimming: 5 bases; junction bases outside the gene matches: 7.

The chain carries TRBV12-3 or TRBV12-4 and TRBJ1-2; D unresolved. The CDR3 is 13 amino acids. V was trimmed by 5 bases and J by 2 bases, leaving 9 bases between them. CDR3 DNA: TGTGCCAGCAGTGAGGCAGAGAACTATGGCTACACCTTC. Translated, it gives CASSEAENYGYTF.

This clone was observed a single time. The chain couples TRBV6-4 to TRBJ2-7; 12 nucleotides agree with TRBD2. CDR1 and CDR2 from the germline V gene are MRHNA and SNTAGT. V shed 0 bases, J shed 1 base, and the junction held 16 bases outside the gene matches. CDR3 size: 21 residues. CDR3 in amino acids: CASSDSTTPGLAGQPSYEQYF. CDR3 DNA: TGTGCCAGCAGTGACTCCACGACCCCGGGACTAGCGGGCCAACCATCCTACGAGCAGTACTTC.

The chain employs TRBV28 and TRBJ1-6; the match to TRBD1 covers 8 bases. The CDR3 is made up of 15 amino acids. The J segment lost 10 bases and the V segment lost 5 bases, leaving 10 bases of the junction unmatched. Germline V gene data show CDR1 as MDHEN and CDR2 as SYDVKM. CDR3 DNA sequence: TGTGCCAGCAGTCGCGACAGGGGTCGGGGGTCACCCCTCCACTTT. Encoded protein: CASSRDRGRGSPLHF.

Only one count was recorded for this clone. The chain uses TRBV2 and TRBJ2-7, with TRBD2 identical over 10 bases. Unmatched junction bases numbered 15, after V lost 6 bases and J lost 4 bases. Per the germline V gene, CDR1 is SNHLY and CDR2 is FYNNEI. This CDR3 region has 17 residues. CDR3: CASRMTGTSDSPYEQYF. DNA for the CDR3: TGTGCCAGCAGGATGACCGGGACTAGCGACAGTCCGTACGAGCAGTACTTC.

The chain employs TRBV27 and TRBJ2-1, with TRBD1 as a possible D gene (6 bases). The germline gives CDR1 MNHEY, CDR2 SMNVEV (reference sequence). The CDR3 extends over 15 amino acids. Trimming cost V 5 bases and J 7 bases, with 18 bases left between them. In DNA form, the CDR3 reads TGTGCCAGCAGTAGACAGGTCCGTTTTCTAAATGAGCAGTTCTTC. The encoded protein is CASSRQVRFLNEQFF.

The chain has TRBV4-2 and TRBJ2-3; D not certain. V lost 0 bases and J 1 base, leaving 8 bases between the germline ends. The CDR3 is made up of 15 amino acids. The germline V gene has CDR1 LGHNA and CDR2 YNFKEQ. DNA of the CDR3: TGTGCCAGCAGCCAAGATAATCAGGGCACAGATACGCAGTATTTT. Protein: CASSQDNQGTDTQYF.

On this clone itself: One junction end disagrees with the germline gene, perhaps due to a read error. CDR3 protein: CASSFSASSNEQFF. DNA for the CDR3: TGTGCCAGCAGTTTCAGCGCGTCCTCCAATGAGCAGTTCTTC. The V call is TRBV27, the J call TRBJ2-1; D is undetermined. The CDR3 consists of 14 residues. Germline V lookup: CDR1 MNHEY, CDR2 SMNVEV (reference sequence).